This paragraph covers one T cell receptor beta chain sequence. A much larger clone lies one base from this, so it may be a read error. CDR3 length: 11 amino acids. Germline V gene sequence: CDR1 KGHSH, CDR2 LQKENI. Building of the TCR beta libraries involved iRepertoire HTBI primers and Arm-PCR of CDR3 regions. TCRdb re-derived calls from the multiplex PCR reads in MiXCR, one entry per CDR3 protein. The sample shows 400,000 to 550,000 distinct CDR3 sequences, about 15% of them seen only once. This sample was taken from a study of regulatory T cells in long-lasting Graves disease. As to time point: newly diagnosed GD, antithyroid drugs for less than 3 months. Extracted RNA from PBMCs served as the source of the TCR library. The same specimen was also included in a second study, on T cells in Graves' hyperthyroidism and ophthalmopathy.

The genes are TRBV18 and TRBJ1-1; D unresolved. The sequence derives from a woman between 18 and 29 years old with Graves disease. Here the sequenced sample was peripheral blood mononuclear cells (PBMCs), taken at new diagnosis, from a patient treated with antithyroid drugs. DNA of the CDR3: TGTGCCTGCTCACCACCCACTGAAGCTTTCTTT. Its translation is CACSPPTEAFF.